Listed here are 19 T cell receptor beta chains from one sample, sequenced in a study of T cell responses to AZD1222 COVID-19 vaccine. Method: immunoSEQ multiplex PCR; TCRdb's copy keeps in-frame clones and lacks some. The sample holds about 150,000 clones, roughly 92% seen once. Sequenced here: peripheral blood, sampled on day 0 of AZD1222 vaccination. The receptor source for this set is an adult in good health.

The V and J genes are TRBV19 and TRBJ1-1; weak D call: TRBD1 (5 bases). The germline V gene encodes CDR1 LNHDA and CDR2 SQIVND (reference sequence). Trimming shortened V by 1 base and J by 2 bases, and 11 bases separated the two germline ends. The CDR3 has 15 residues. The CDR3 is CASSIAGHPNTEAFF. CDR3 coding DNA: TGTGCCAGTAGTATAGCAGGGCACCCCAACACTGAAGCTTTCTTT.

This clone appeared a single time. The chain carries TRBV5-1 and TRBJ1-2, with unresolved D. The V gene lost 2 bases and the J gene lost 2 bases, with 13 bases spanning the gap. The germline V gene has CDR1 SGHRS and CDR2 YFSETQ. CDR3 length equals 15 residues. In DNA, the CDR3 is TGCGCCAGCAGCTTTTTTCCCGGTGCAAACTATGGCTACACCTTC. It is translated as CASSFFPGANYGYTF.

The J gene is TRBJ1-2, the V gene TRBV4-1; D unresolved. V lost 0 bases, J lost 5 bases, and 10 bases lay in between. In germline, CDR1 is MGHRA, CDR2 YSYEKL. The CDR3 consists of 14 residues. CDR3 nucleotides: TGCGCCAGCAGCCAAGAGAGCGAGAATTATGGCTACACCTTC. Translated, it gives CASSQESENYGYTF.

The chain recombines TRBV19 with TRBJ1-2, with D tentatively TRBD1 (5 bases). V gave up 0 bases and J gave up 8 bases, with 10 bases separating them. Germline CDR1 reads LNHDA; CDR2 reads SQIVND (reference sequence). The CDR3 has 13 amino acids. CDR3 DNA: TGTGCCAGTAGTATAGAAGGGGTCGGAGGCTACACCTTC. Protein: CASSIEGVGGYTF.

The sample holds a few counts of this clone. V is TRBV7-2 and J is TRBJ2-2; 8 bases map to TRBD1. The CDR3 length is 17 residues. Losses at the gene ends were 3 bases for V and 3 bases for J; bases not matched to a gene: 9. From germline, CDR1 is SGHTA and CDR2 FQGNSA. The DNA for the CDR3 is TGTGCCAGCAGCTTCAGGCAGGGGGCGATCGACACCGGGGAGCTGTTTTTT. It is translated as CASSFRQGAIDTGELFF. Based on the CDR3 plus reference TRBV7-2 and TRBJ2-2, the full variable domain is GAGVSQSPSNKVTEKGKDVELRCDPISGHTALYWYRQSLGQGLEFLIYFQGNSAPDKSGLPSDRFSAERTGGSVSTLTIQRTQQEDSAVYLCASSFRQGAIDTGELFFGEGSRLTVL.

The V call is TRBV4-1, the J call TRBJ2-1; the match to TRBD1 covers 7 bases. J was trimmed by 7 bases and V by 1 base; bases with no gene match: 7. Germline V CDR1 and CDR2: MGHRA, YSYEKL. The CDR3 runs to 15 residues. The CDR3 DNA reads TGCGCCAGCAGCCAAGTGAGGGGGCGTAAAAATGAGCAGTTCTTC. Its protein is CASSQVRGRKNEQFF.

The chain joins TRBV5-6 to TRBJ1-1; TRBD1 aligns across 8 bases. V lost 4 bases and J lost 3; bases outside the gene matches: 11. The CDR3 contains 16 residues. CDR1 SGHDT and CDR2 YYEEEE come from the germline V gene. The CDR3, as DNA: TGTGCCAGCAGCCCACAGGGGGTCAAGGGGTACACTGAAGCTTTCTTT. Its protein product is CASSPQGVKGYTEAFF.

J is TRBJ2-3 and V is TRBV5-1; 14 nucleotides line up with TRBD2. Trimming at V came to 5 bases and at J to 6 bases, leaving 8 bases not matched to a gene. CDR1 is SGHRS, CDR2 YFSETQ, per germline. This CDR3 has 16 amino acids. The DNA of the CDR3 is TGCGCCAGCAGATGGACTAGCGGGGGGTTTATCGATACGCAGTATTTT. Its protein product is CASRWTSGGFIDTQYF.

With regard to this clone: The same CDR3 is also encoded by other DNA sequences in this sample. V is TRBV2 and J is TRBJ2-1, with 9 bases identical to TRBD2. CDR3 size: 14 residues. V was clipped by 6 bases and J by 2 bases; unmatched bases: 2. Germline CDR1 reads SNHLY; CDR2 reads FYNNEI. CDR3 DNA: TGTGCCAGCAGGATAGCGGGGGCCTACAATGAGCAGTTCTTC. Translating it yields CASRIAGAYNEQFF.

The chain couples TRBV19 to TRBJ2-2; D call uncertain. This CDR3 contains 20 residues. The V end was cut by 3 bases, the J end by 1 base, with 24 bases between. Germline V lookup: CDR1 LNHDA, CDR2 SQIVND (reference sequence). The CDR3 reads CASSIPGYLVSDQNTGELFF. CDR3 DNA sequence: TGTGCCAGTAGTATCCCCGGTTACCTCGTAAGCGACCAGAACACCGGGGAGCTGTTTTTT. The variable domain in full, with the rest retrieved from reference TRBV19 and TRBJ2-2, is DGGITQSPKYLFRKEGQNVTLSCEQNLNHDAMYWYRQDPGQGLRLIYYSQIVNDFQKGDIAEGYSVSREKKESFPLTVTSAQKNPTAFYLCASSIPGYLVSDQNTGELFFGEGSRLTVL.

The chain carries TRBV11-2 and TRBJ2-7, with TRBD2 matching over 13 bases. Germline V lookup: CDR1 SGHAT, CDR2 FQNNGV. The CDR3 contains 15 residues. V gave up 5 bases and J gave up 3 bases; unmatched junction bases: 4. CDR3 region: CASSPGLAGDYEQYV. The CDR3 DNA follows: TGTGCCAGCAGCCCAGGACTAGCGGGGGACTACGAGCAGTACGTC.

CDR3 coding DNA: TGTGCCAGCAGCTTGGGATCCTCAAACACCATATATTTT. Amino acid sequence: CASSLGSSNTIYF. The chain uses TRBV5-6 and TRBJ1-3; D not certain. This CDR3 has 13 residues. The germline V gene encodes CDR1 SGHDT and CDR2 YYEEEE. V lost 0 bases to trimming and J lost 6 bases, with 7 bases between them.

The V gene is TRBV28, the J gene TRBJ1-5; D not certain. The V end lost 3 bases, the J end lost 0 bases, and 12 bases lay between the germline ends. Germline V lookup: CDR1 MDHEN, CDR2 SYDVKM. The length of the CDR3 is 16 residues. The CDR3 here is CASSFSSLFSNQPQHF. Here the CDR3 DNA reads TGTGCCAGCAGTTTTTCAAGTCTTTTTAGCAATCAGCCCCAGCATTTT.

The gene calls are TRBV2 and TRBJ1-2, with TRBD1 matching 11 bases. Germline V CDR1 and CDR2: SNHLY, FYNNEI. The CDR3 consists of 14 residues. V dropped 10 bases and J dropped 4; count of bases not matched to a gene: 8. CDR3 residues: CATWGQGEGYGYTF. The CDR3 nucleotides are TGTGCCACCTGGGGACAGGGGGAAGGCTATGGCTACACCTTC.

This rearrangement joins TRBV14 to TRBJ2-3; the D gene could be TRBD1 or TRBD2 (6 bases each). CDR3 size: 16 residues. V was trimmed by 4 bases and J by 1 base, leaving 15 bases between them. Germline-derived CDR1 and CDR2 are SGHDN and FVKESK. This CDR3 is CASSPIPGAGTDTQYF. CDR3 DNA: TGTGCCAGCAGCCCCATTCCGGGGGCCGGCACAGATACGCAGTATTTT.

This chain uses TRBV5-1 with TRBJ1-4, with a tentative D call TRBD1 (5 bases). The CDR3 covers 15 residues. Between the trimmed V and J ends, which lost 0 bases and 8 bases, there was a span of 14 bases. Germline-derived CDR1 and CDR2 are SGHRS and YFSETQ. CDR3 loop: CASSLEGTFREKLFF. The CDR3 DNA reads TGCGCCAGCAGCTTGGAAGGGACCTTCCGGGAAAAACTGTTTTTT. Combining the CDR3 with reference TRBV5-1 and TRBJ1-4 gives the whole variable domain KAGVTQTPRYLIKTRGQQVTLSCSPISGHRSVSWYQQTPGQGLQFLFEYFSETQRNKGNFPGRFSGRQFSNSRSEMNVSTLELGDSALYLCASSLEGTFREKLFFGSGTQLSVL.

V and J are TRBV5-1 and TRBJ1-2; maybe TRBD1 (6 bases). The CDR3 runs to 18 residues. Trimming shortened V by 0 bases and J by 4 bases, and 22 bases separated the two germline ends. Looked up from germline, CDR1 is SGHRS and CDR2 is YFSETQ. Written as DNA, the CDR3 is TGCGCCAGCAGCTTGGTCCCCCGACAGGCCTTCGGAGGCTATGGCTACACCTTC. Amino acid sequence: CASSLVPRQAFGGYGYTF.

CDR3 residues: CASSPWGRGAEAFF. The CDR3 DNA follows: TGTGCCAGCTCACCATGGGGGCGCGGGGCTGAAGCTTTCTTT. The chain recombines TRBV18 with TRBJ1-1, with TRBD1 as a possible D gene (6 bases). With 2 bases removed from V and 6 bases from J, the gap between germline ends came to 13 bases. This CDR3 region has 14 residues. Looked up from germline, CDR1 is KGHSH and CDR2 is LQKENI.

This chain links TRBV6-4 with TRBJ2-3; D is possibly TRBD2 (6 bases). CDR3 length: 15 amino acids. Germline V gives CDR1 MRHNA, CDR2 SNTAGT. V lost 3 bases to trimming and J lost 2 bases, with 12 bases between them. CDR3 amino acids: CASSDRASDTDTQYF. The CDR3 DNA reads TGTGCCAGCAGTGATCGAGCTAGCGACACAGATACGCAGTATTTT.